Listed here is a single TCR beta chain. Its specificity is unknown. This sample was included in a study of CD8+ T cells in alopecia areata. Overall study results and limits: Under tofacitinib, fewer expanded CD8+ clones appeared among the top 100 scalp clones.

Treatment defined: oral pan-JAK inhibitor, 5-10 mg twice daily. CDR1 and CDR2 from the germline V gene are MGHRA and YSYEKL. V lost 3 bases to trimming and J lost 2 bases, with 11 bases between them. This CDR3 contains 14 residues. Extraction and reverse transcription of RNA yielded cDNA as the sequencing template. Sequenced by immunoSEQ multiplex PCR; TCRdb stores in-frame clones only, minus some. The data show 120,000 to 150,000 clones, 85% to 90% seen once. Sequenced here: CD8+ T cells sorted from blood, sampled at week 4, from a patient treated with tofacitinib. The TCR originated in a human donor with alopecia areata. The V gene is TRBV4-1, the J gene TRBJ2-7, with a possible D match to TRBD2 (6 bases). The chain's CDR3 is CASSQGRGTYEQYF. DNA for the CDR3: TGCGCCAGCAGCCAGGGACGGGGGACCTACGAGCAGTACTTC.